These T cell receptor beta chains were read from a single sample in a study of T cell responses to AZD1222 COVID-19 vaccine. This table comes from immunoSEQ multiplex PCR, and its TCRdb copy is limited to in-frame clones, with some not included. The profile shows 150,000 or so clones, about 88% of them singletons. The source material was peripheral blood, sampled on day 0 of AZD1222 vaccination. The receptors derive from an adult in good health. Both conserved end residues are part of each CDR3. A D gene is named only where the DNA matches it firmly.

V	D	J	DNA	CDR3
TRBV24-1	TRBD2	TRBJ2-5	TGTGCCACCAGTGATCCCGGGACTAGAGAGACCCAGTACTTC	CATSDPGTRETQYF
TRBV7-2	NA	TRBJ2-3	TGTGCCAGCAGCTTATTGTTGGGTACGCAGTATTTT	CASSLLLGTQYF
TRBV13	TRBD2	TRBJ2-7	TGTGCCAGCAGCTCGATGCCCGTGATGCCGCGGGGGGGAACTAGCTCCTACGAGCAGTACTTC	CASSSMPVMPRGGTSSYEQYF
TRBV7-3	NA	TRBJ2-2	TGTGCCAGCAGCTTGAGGGGCAGGGGAGCATGGTGGGCCGGGGAGCTGTTTTTT	CASSLRGRGAWWAGELFF
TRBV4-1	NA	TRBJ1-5	TGCGCCAGCAGCCAAGACGGGCTACCCAATCAGCCCCAGCATTTT	CASSQDGLPNQPQHF
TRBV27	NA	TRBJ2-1	TGTGCCAGCAGTTCAACCACCTACAATGAGCAGTTCTTC	CASSSTTYNEQFF
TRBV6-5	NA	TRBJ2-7	TGTGCCACGGGCTACGAGCAGTACTTC	CATGYEQYF
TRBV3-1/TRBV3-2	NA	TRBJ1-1	TGTGCCAGCAGCGCGGGGAGGGGCACTGAAGCTTTCTTT	CASSAGRGTEAFF
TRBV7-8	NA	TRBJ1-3	TGTGCCAGCAGCCCTACCCAGGGAAACACCATATATTTT	CASSPTQGNTIYF
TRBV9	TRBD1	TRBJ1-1	TGTGCCAGCAGCGTAGGAGGCACAGGGGGGATATTCACTGAAGCTTTCTTT	CASSVGGTGGIFTEAFF
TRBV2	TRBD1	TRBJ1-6	TGTGCCAGCAGTAGGGACAGTAACTCCTATAATTCACCCCTCCACTTT	CASSRDSNSYNSPLHF
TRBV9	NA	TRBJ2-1	TGTGCCAGCAGCGTCAGATCCGACAGACTCGACAATGAGCAGTTCTTC	CASSVRSDRLDNEQFF
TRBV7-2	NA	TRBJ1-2	TGTGCCAGCAGCCCCTTTATGGGCGGTGGCTACACCTTC	CASSPFMGGGYTF
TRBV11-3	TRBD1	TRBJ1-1	TGTGCCAGCAGCCCAGGACAGGGGGTAGGAAGAGCTTTCTTT	CASSPGQGVGRAFF
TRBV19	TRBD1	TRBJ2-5	TGTGCCAGTAGTGACAGGGGGCAAGAGACCCAGTACTTC	CASSDRGQETQYF
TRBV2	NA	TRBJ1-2	TGTGCCAGCAGTGCTAGCGGGTTGGACTATGGCTACACCTTC	CASSASGLDYGYTF
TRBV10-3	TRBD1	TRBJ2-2	TGTGCCATCATGGGGACAGGGGGCAAGGCCGGGGAGCTGTTTTTT	CAIMGTGGKAGELFF
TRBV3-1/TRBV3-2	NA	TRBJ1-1	TGTGCCAGCAGCCAAGGGAGGAGGAACACTGAAGCTTTCTTT	CASSQGRRNTEAFF
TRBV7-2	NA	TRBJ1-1	TGTGCCAGCAGCTTAGGGTTAGGGAACACTGAAGCTTTCTTT	CASSLGLGNTEAFF
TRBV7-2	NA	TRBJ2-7	TGTGCCAGCAGCCCCACCCAGCCCGGTGGTGTGCAGTACTTC	CASSPTQPGGVQYF
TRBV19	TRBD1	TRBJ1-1	TGTGCCAGTAGTATTCGACAGGGGGTTGTCACTGAAGCTTTCTTT	CASSIRQGVVTEAFF
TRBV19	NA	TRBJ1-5	TGTGCCAGCCACAGGGTCGGCAATCAGCCCCAGCATTTT	CASHRVGNQPQHF
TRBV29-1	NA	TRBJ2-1	TGCAGCGTTGTGGCCTACAATGAGCAGTTCTTC	CSVVAYNEQFF
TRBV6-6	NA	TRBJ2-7	TGTGCCAGCAGTTACAGCTGGGAGGTCACCTACGAGCAGTACTTC	CASSYSWEVTYEQYF
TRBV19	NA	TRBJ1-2	TGTGCCAGTAGTATAGACGGGTCGGGCTACACCTTC	CASSIDGSGYTF
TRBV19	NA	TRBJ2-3	TGTGCCAGTAGTATCGGCGGCGGCACAGATACGCAGTATTTT	CASSIGGGTDTQYF
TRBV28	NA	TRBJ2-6	TGTGCCAGCAGCGTGGGTCAACTGGGGGCTCCCTCTGGGGCCAACGTCCTGACTTTC	CASSVGQLGAPSGANVLTF